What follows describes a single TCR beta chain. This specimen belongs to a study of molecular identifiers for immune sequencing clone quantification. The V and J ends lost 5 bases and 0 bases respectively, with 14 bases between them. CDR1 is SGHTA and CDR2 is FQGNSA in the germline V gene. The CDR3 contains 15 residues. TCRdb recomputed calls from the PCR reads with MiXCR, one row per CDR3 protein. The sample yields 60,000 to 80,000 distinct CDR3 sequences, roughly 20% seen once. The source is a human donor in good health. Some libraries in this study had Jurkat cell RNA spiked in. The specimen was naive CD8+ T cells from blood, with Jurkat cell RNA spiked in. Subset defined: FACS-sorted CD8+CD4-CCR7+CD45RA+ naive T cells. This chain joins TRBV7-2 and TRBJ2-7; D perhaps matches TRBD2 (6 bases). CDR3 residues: CASSPPGGDSYEQYF. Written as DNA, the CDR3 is TGTGCCAGCAGCCCCCCTGGCGGGGACTCCTACGAGCAGTACTTC.